The rows below give T cell receptor beta chains drawn from one sample of a study of T cell responses to AZD1222 COVID-19 vaccine. Assay used: immunoSEQ multiplex PCR; TCRdb lists only in-frame clones, some missing. The table records a few hundred thousand clones, about 92% of them present only once. Sequenced material: peripheral blood, taken on day 0 of AZD1222 vaccination. These receptors were obtained from an adult in good health. Each CDR3 is given with its conserved first and last residue. A D gene is named only where the DNA matches it firmly. A clone size is listed for some rows: how often the clone was seen (once, few, many), or a class if it is expanded.

d_call,j_call,clone_size,v_call,cdr3_nt,cdr3_aa
TRBD2,TRBJ2-7,NA,TRBV19,TGTGCCAGTAGCCCGGGACTAGCTTCCTACGAGCAGTACTTC,CASSPGLASYEQYF
NA,TRBJ2-1,NA,TRBV2,TGTGCCAGCAGGAAAGAAGCTGGGGCGGGCTACAATGAGCAGTTCTTC,CASRKEAGAGYNEQFF
NA,TRBJ2-2,few,TRBV19,TGTGCCAGTAGTACGGGAGAGTTCGACGGGGAGCTGTTTTTT,CASSTGEFDGELFF
NA,TRBJ1-1,NA,TRBV28,TGTGCCAGCAGTTTATGGCCGGTCAGGAGCTACACTGAAGCTTTCTTT,CASSLWPVRSYTEAFF
NA,TRBJ2-7,NA,TRBV4-1,TGCGCCAGCAGCCAAGATATTTTTGGTAGCTACGAGCAGTACTTC,CASSQDIFGSYEQYF
NA,TRBJ1-1,NA,TRBV5-1,TGCGCCAGCAGCTTAGAGATTAACACTGAAGCTTTCTTT,CASSLEINTEAFF
TRBD1,TRBJ1-2,NA,TRBV28,TGTGCCAGCAGTCGGGACAGCCTGAGGGGCTACACCTTC,CASSRDSLRGYTF
NA,TRBJ2-6,once,TRBV27,TGTGCCAGCAGTTTTCGGACAGGGGCCAACGTCCTGACTTTC,CASSFRTGANVLTF
NA,TRBJ2-1,NA,TRBV7-2,TGTGCCAGCAGCCCCGGGATGATCAATGAGCAGTTCTTC,CASSPGMINEQFF
NA,TRBJ1-5,NA,TRBV27,TGTGCCAGCAGTTTAGGGCGGAGCCAGCCCCAGCATTTT,CASSLGRSQPQHF
NA,TRBJ2-2,NA,TRBV9,TGTGCCAGCAGCGTAGATGCCAGGGGCACCGGGGAGCTGTTTTTT,CASSVDARGTGELFF
NA,TRBJ2-7,NA,TRBV11-2,TGTGCCAGCAGCCCACTGGCGGCCGACCCCTACTACGAGCAGTACTTC,CASSPLAADPYYEQYF
NA,TRBJ2-5,NA,TRBV15,TGTGCCACCAGTCCAGCGAAGCTCGGGACCCAGTACTTC,CATSPAKLGTQYF
TRBD1,TRBJ1-1,NA,TRBV2,TGTGCCCCAGGGACAGGGGGGACTGGGTGGGCTTTCTTT,CAPGTGGTGWAFF
NA,TRBJ2-7,once,TRBV21-1,TGTGCCAGCAGCAAAGCGGCGGGACAGAGGTACGAGCAGTACTTC,CASSKAAGQRYEQYF
NA,TRBJ1-2,NA,TRBV5-4,TGTGCCAGCAGCTTGGACTCCCTTGGCTACACCTTC,CASSLDSLGYTF
NA,TRBJ2-3,NA,TRBV2,TGTGCCAGCAGTGAAGATGTCGCTAGCACAGATACGCAGTATTTT,CASSEDVASTDTQYF
NA,TRBJ1-1,NA,TRBV2,TGTGCCAGCAGTGATTTAGAGAACACTGAAGCTTTCTTT,CASSDLENTEAFF
NA,TRBJ1-4,NA,TRBV30,TGTGCCTGGAGCGCGGGACGCTCGGCCGGGGAAAAACTGTTTTTT,CAWSAGRSAGEKLFF
TRBD1,TRBJ1-1,once,TRBV7-3,TGTGCCAGCAGCCATGGACAGGGGGTGAACACTGAAGCTTTCTTT,CASSHGQGVNTEAFF
TRBD2,TRBJ2-1,NA,TRBV2,TGTGCCAGCAGTGAACTAGCGGTTACAAATGAGCAGTTCTTC,CASSELAVTNEQFF
TRBD2,TRBJ2-7,NA,TRBV10-1,TGCGCCAGCAGTGAATATTCCACTAGCGGGGTCGACGAGCAGTACTTC,CASSEYSTSGVDEQYF
NA,TRBJ2-5,NA,TRBV30,TGTGCCTGGAGTAAGGGGGAGTGGGAGACCCAGTACTTC,CAWSKGEWETQYF
NA,TRBJ1-5,NA,TRBV5-4,TGTGCCAGCAGCCGGGGGAAGGGTGATCAGCCCCAGCATTTT,CASSRGKGDQPQHF
NA,TRBJ2-2,once,TRBV4-3,TGCGCCAGCAGCCACCCGGGACAGGGCCTAGCGGGATATACCGGGGAGCTGTTTTTT,CASSHPGQGLAGYTGELFF
NA,TRBJ2-4,many,TRBV7-9,TGTGCCAGCAGCCCCCGGTCTGGGGGCCAAGACAAAAACATTCAGTACTTC,CASSPRSGGQDKNIQYF